The present T cell receptor beta chain was sequenced within a study of blood T cell repertoires in COVID-19. At the level of the study: T cells, B-cell-depleted T cells, or PBMCs provided the cDNA or gDNA that served as material.

All recovered Cohort 3 donors got two negative PCRs, got clearance, or saw symptom resolution. Only in-frame clones appear in the TCRdb table, and some are missing; sequencing was by immunoSEQ multiplex PCR. The data hold 220,000 or so clones, with 84% observed a single time. The source material was PBMCs or T cells enriched from blood (not recorded which). The TCR comes from a woman in her thirties or forties who had recovered from COVID-19.

The CDR3 DNA sequence: TGTGCCAGCAGCTTGGCAGGGGCTATTGGCTACACCTTC. This gives the protein CASSLAGAIGYTF. The chain is built from TRBV5-4 and TRBJ1-2; D is perhaps TRBD1 (6 bases). The CDR3 sequence is 13 residues long. From germline, CDR1 is SGHNT and CDR2 YYREEE (reference sequence). Trimming removed 0 bases from V and 7 bases from J, with 10 bases in between. Using reference TRBV5-4 and TRBJ1-2 for the parts outside the CDR3, the full variable domain is ETGVTQSPTHLIKTRGQQVTLRCSSQSGHNTVSWYQQALGQGPQFIFQYYREEENGRGNFPPRFSGLQFPNYSSELNVNALELDDSALYLCASSLAGAIGYTFGSGTRLTVV.